The 27 T cell receptor beta chains presented below share a single source sample, sequenced in a study of human T cells and chemical hapten exposure. TCRdb re-called the RACE reads with MiXCR, one entry per CDR3 protein. The data show 95,000 to 100,000 distinct CDR3 sequences, 9.5% to 15% seen once. Time point here: patch test 1, 2 weeks after DPC sensitization. Noted treatment: therapeutic diphenylcyclopropenone sensitization with weekly scalp DPC. This sample comprised whole blood, obtained in connection with sensitization to the hapten diphenylcyclopropenone (DPC). These receptors were obtained from a woman aged 40-49 years with alopecia areata. Some clones in this sample may be carry-over from other donors' samples.

The chain couples TRBV7-2 to TRBJ2-1, with TRBD1 as a possible D gene (5 bases). The germline gives CDR1 SGHTA, CDR2 FQGNSA. V dropped 4 bases and J dropped 9 bases, with 10 bases sitting between them. This CDR3 region has 12 residues. The CDR3 bases are TGTGCCAGCAGCTCCTATCAGGGTGAGCAGTTCTTC. This gives the protein CASSSYQGEQFF.

This clonotype was detected ten times or more. The chain joins TRBV18 to TRBJ1-4, with 7 bases matching TRBD1. This CDR3 contains 13 residues. The germline V gene encodes CDR1 KGHSH and CDR2 LQKENI. Trimming took 3 bases from V and 6 from J; bases not matched to a gene: 1. The CDR3 region is CASSPGTDEKLFF. The CDR3 nucleotides are TGTGCCAGCTCACCCGGGACAGATGAAAAACTGTTTTTT. The full variable domain, rest sourced from reference TRBV18 and TRBJ1-4, is NAGVMQNPRHLVRRRGQEARLRCSPMKGHSHVYWYRQLPEEGLKFMVYLQKENIIDESGMPKERFSAEFPKEGPSILRIQQVVRGDSAAYFCASSPGTDEKLFFGSGTQLSVL.

V usage is TRBV6-6 and J usage is TRBJ2-7; perhaps TRBD1 as D (5 bases). V was trimmed by 7 bases and J by 2 bases, leaving 12 bases between them. Germline V gene lookup returns CDR1 MNHNY and CDR2 SVGAGI (reference sequence). The CDR3 totals 13 residues. In DNA, the CDR3 is TGTGCCAGCAACTCACAGGCAACCTACGAGCAGTACTTC. Its translation: CASNSQATYEQYF.

The V call is TRBV29-1, the J call TRBJ2-1; D possibly corresponds to TRBD2 (5 bases). Per the germline V gene, CDR1 is SQVTM and CDR2 is ANQGSEA. This CDR3 spans 16 amino acids. Trimming took off 5 bases at V and 0 bases at J, with 17 bases between the two ends. The CDR3, as DNA: TGCAGCGTTCCCGACCAATTTCGGGGCTCCTACAATGAGCAGTTCTTC. It specifies CSVPDQFRGSYNEQFF.

This clonotype was recorded a few times. The rearrangement uses TRBV2 and TRBJ2-6; TRBD1 is a possible D gene (6 bases). The germline gives CDR1 SNHLY, CDR2 FYNNEI. The CDR3 runs 14 residues. The CDR3 region is CVYSGVSGANVLTF. CDR3 in DNA: TGTGTTTACTCAGGGGTCTCTGGGGCCAACGTCCTGACTTTC.

The rearrangement uses TRBV5-1 and TRBJ2-7; the D is unclear. This CDR3 region has 13 residues. Germline loops: CDR1 SGHRS, CDR2 YFSETQ. Trimming cost V 0 bases and J 1 base, with 5 bases left between them. Here the CDR3 reads CASSLDRSYEQYF. In DNA, the CDR3 is TGCGCCAGCAGCTTGGACAGATCCTACGAGCAGTACTTC.

This clonotype was seen a few times. This chain uses TRBV5-1 with TRBJ2-7, with TRBD1 identical over 8 bases. The CDR3 is 16 amino acids. Looked up from germline, CDR1 is SGHRS and CDR2 is YFSETQ. With 0 bases clipped from V and 6 bases from J, the junction kept 11 bases outside the gene matches. In DNA, the CDR3 is TGCGCCAGCAGCTTGGCAGGGGGCCGGCTCTTTTCCGAGCAGTACTTC. Protein product: CASSLAGGRLFSEQYF. Full variable domain (remainder filled in from reference TRBV5-1 and TRBJ2-7): KAGVTQTPRYLIKTRGQQVTLSCSPISGHRSVSWYQQTPGQGLQFLFEYFSETQRNKGNFPGRFSGRQFSNSRSEMNVSTLELGDSALYLCASSLAGGRLFSEQYFGPGTRLTVT.

This clonotype was observed many times. J is TRBJ2-7 and V is TRBV14; possibly TRBD1 for D (5 bases). V was clipped by 1 base and J by 2 bases, with 12 bases between them. CDR3 length: 15 residues. Per the germline V gene, CDR1 is SGHDN and CDR2 is FVKESK. The CDR3 here is CASSQVGQGPYEQYF. CDR3 bases: TGTGCCAGCAGCCAAGTTGGGCAGGGCCCCTACGAGCAGTACTTC.

This clonotype was detected only a few times. This rearrangement joins TRBV4-3 to TRBJ1-1; the match to TRBD1 covers 7 bases. CDR1 is LGHNA and CDR2 is YSLEER in the germline V gene. The CDR3 is 14 amino acids. Trimming cost V 3 bases and J 10 bases; bases outside gene matches: 11. The CDR3 DNA follows: TGCGCCAGCAGCCAGGGTCCCCGGGACAGTCGAGCTTTCTTT. Protein: CASSQGPRDSRAFF.

This clonotype was seen a few times. This chain links TRBV4-3 with TRBJ2-5; a weak D match, TRBD2 (6 bases). Trimming took off 4 bases at V and 6 bases at J, with 12 bases between the two ends. The CDR3 is 13 amino acids. Germline assignment: CDR1 LGHNA and CDR2 YSLEER. CDR3 nucleotides: TGCGCCAGCAGCCTCTGGAGCGGGCAGACCCAGTACTTC. Translated, it gives CASSLWSGQTQYF.

In this sample, this clonotype turned up many times. The chain has TRBV4-3 and TRBJ1-2; no clear D gene. CDR3 length: 13 amino acids. Trimming took off 3 bases at V and 8 bases at J, with 13 bases between the two ends. Germline CDR1 and CDR2: LGHNA and YSLEER. CDR3 region: CASSQPPEGGYTF. The CDR3 DNA sequence: TGCGCCAGCAGCCAGCCACCCGAAGGGGGCTACACCTTC.

The genes are TRBV28 and TRBJ2-7; D is unresolved. Trimming removed 3 bases from V and 2 bases from J, with 11 bases in between. The CDR3 covers 14 residues. Germline CDR1 reads MDHEN; CDR2 reads SYDVKM. The CDR3 loop reads CASSFGGTAYEQYF. In DNA, the CDR3 is TGTGCCAGCAGTTTCGGCGGAACCGCCTACGAGCAGTACTTC.

The chain couples TRBV6-2 or TRBV6-3 to TRBJ2-7; D uncertain. The CDR3 is made up of 15 amino acids. Deletions cut 2 bases from V and 0 bases from J, with 11 bases between. Germline CDR1 reads MNHEY; CDR2 reads SVGEGT. The CDR3 spells CASSYGSSSSYEQYF. The DNA of the CDR3 is TGTGCCAGCAGTTACGGCAGTTCCAGCTCCTACGAGCAGTACTTC.

This clonotype was seen only a few times. V usage is TRBV28 and J usage is TRBJ2-1; TRBD2 matches at 7 bases. Germline trimming cut 5 bases from V and 5 bases from J; bases unmatched to any gene: 9. Germline V lookup: CDR1 MDHEN, CDR2 SYDVKM. CDR3 length equals 15 residues. In nucleotides, the CDR3 is TGTGCCAGCAGTCCAACTAGCGCCGCAGACAATGAGCAGTTCTTC. It yields the protein CASSPTSAADNEQFF.

This clonotype appeared a few times. The genes are TRBV6-2 or TRBV6-3 and TRBJ2-3; D is unclear. Germline loops: CDR1 MNHEY, CDR2 SVGEGT. The CDR3 sequence is 13 residues long. Trimming left V 6 bases short and J 4 bases short, with 11 bases between. This CDR3 reads CASRRVGADTQYF. The CDR3 DNA follows: TGTGCCAGCAGAAGGGTGGGTGCAGATACGCAGTATTTT.

This clonotype has ten or more counts. The V and J genes are TRBV6-2 or TRBV6-3 and TRBJ2-7, with D possibly being TRBD1 (6 bases). Trimming removed 6 bases from V and 2 bases from J, with 11 bases in between. The CDR3 is made up of 13 amino acids. Germline values: CDR1 MNHEY, CDR2 SVGEGT. CDR3 DNA sequence: TGTGCCAGCAGGGCCGGGACACCCTACGAGCAGTACTTC. Translation gives CASRAGTPYEQYF.

Many counts were recorded for this clonotype. The chain joins TRBV6-2 or TRBV6-3 to TRBJ2-7, with D perhaps assigned TRBD1 or TRBD2 (5 bases each). Germline-derived CDR1 and CDR2 are MNHEY and SVGEGT. The CDR3 length is 14 residues. Trimming removed 6 bases from V and 2 bases from J, with 14 bases in between. For the CDR3, the DNA is TGTGCCAGCAGAGTCCGGGACGGCACCTACGAGCAGTACTTC. It codes for CASRVRDGTYEQYF.

This clonotype was seen a handful of times. The V and J genes are TRBV4-3 and TRBJ2-5; 8 bases match TRBD2. Germline lookup yields CDR1 LGHNA and CDR2 YSLEER. V dropped 0 bases and J dropped 1; count of bases not matched to a gene: 4. The CDR3 has 16 amino acids. The CDR3 sequence is CASSQDWAGGQETQYF. The CDR3 DNA follows: TGCGCCAGCAGCCAAGATTGGGCGGGAGGCCAAGAGACCCAGTACTTC.

This chain connects TRBV7-2 to TRBJ2-5; TRBD2 matches 13 bases. This CDR3 region has 15 residues. In germline, CDR1 is SGHTA, CDR2 FQGNSA. Trimming took 5 bases from V and 4 from J; bases not matched to a gene: 4. The CDR3: CASSRLAGGAETQYF. Here the CDR3 DNA reads TGTGCCAGCAGCCGACTAGCGGGAGGCGCAGAGACCCAGTACTTC.

This clonotype was counted only a few times. The chain combines TRBV27 with TRBJ2-7; D call uncertain. Trimming removed 5 bases at V and 0 bases at J, with 11 bases between. The CDR3 is 14 residues long. Per the germline V gene, CDR1 is MNHEY and CDR2 is SMNVEV (reference sequence). CDR3 nucleotide sequence: TGTGCCAGCAGTCTCCAGGACCCCTCCTACGAGCAGTACTTC. Its protein product is CASSLQDPSYEQYF.

The rearrangement uses TRBV20-1 and TRBJ2-7; TRBD2 agrees at 9 bases. J lost 8 bases, V lost 4 bases, and 21 bases had no gene match. Per the germline V gene, CDR1 is DFQATT and CDR2 is SNEGSKA (reference sequence). The CDR3 is 17 amino acids. The CDR3 region has the DNA TGCAGTGCTAACCCGACTAGCGGAAAGTTGTGGGGAAGCAAGCAGTACTTC. It specifies CSANPTSGKLWGSKQYF.

The chain has TRBV3-1 and TRBJ2-2; D is uncertain. V lost 8 bases and J 3 bases, leaving 7 bases between the germline ends. CDR1 and CDR2 (germline): LGHDT, YNNKEL (reference sequence). CDR3 length equals 12 residues. Written as DNA, the CDR3 is TGTGCCAGCCAACGGGACACCGGGGAGCTGTTTTTT. Its protein product is CASQRDTGELFF.

There are many counts of this clonotype. The chain combines TRBV5-5 with TRBJ2-5, with TRBD2 matching 10 bases. Germline V gene sequence: CDR1 SGHKS, CDR2 YYEKEE (reference sequence). The J segment lost 3 bases and the V segment lost 4 bases, leaving 6 bases of the junction unmatched. The CDR3 has 15 residues. The CDR3 nucleotides read TGTGCCAGCAGCGCTAGCGGGAGTGCCAAAGAGACCCAGTACTTC. It encodes CASSASGSAKETQYF.

This clonotype was seen a handful of times. The V and J genes are TRBV28 and TRBJ1-1; D is uncertain. V lost 6 bases to trimming and J lost 1 base, with 24 bases between them. Germline CDR1 is MDHEN and CDR2 is SYDVKM. The CDR3 contains 18 residues. The CDR3 DNA sequence: TGTGCCAGCAGCACTTTCGTAATTCGGCGGCAGCAGAACACTGAAGCTTTCTTT. It is translated as CASSTFVIRRQQNTEAFF.

This clonotype was observed at least ten times. The J gene is TRBJ2-7, the V gene TRBV9, with D unclear. Trimming pared 0 bases from V and 0 bases from J, leaving 10 bases between. This CDR3 is 15 amino acids long. CDR1 is SGDLS and CDR2 is YYNGEE in the germline V gene. The CDR3 protein is CASSVDQAPSYEQYF. In DNA form, the CDR3 reads TGTGCCAGCAGCGTAGACCAGGCCCCCTCCTACGAGCAGTACTTC.

The V call is TRBV28, the J call TRBJ1-4, with D perhaps matching TRBD1 (6 bases). The V gene lost 7 bases and the J gene lost 4 bases, with 16 bases spanning the gap. CDR3 length equals 15 residues. Germline CDR1 MDHEN, CDR2 SYDVKM. CDR3 bases: TGTGCCAGCATCGGCTCGGACAGCGTTAATGAAAAACTGTTTTTT. Its translation is CASIGSDSVNEKLFF. Using reference TRBV28 and TRBJ1-4 for the parts outside the CDR3, the full variable domain is DVKVTQSSRYLVKRTGEKVFLECVQDMDHENMFWYRQDPGLGLRLIYFSYDVKMKEKGDIPEGYSVSREKKERFSLILESASTNQTSMYLCASIGSDSVNEKLFFGSGTQLSVL.

The rearrangement joins TRBV4-1 to TRBJ2-1; 15 nucleotides line up with TRBD2. Germline lookup yields CDR1 MGHRA and CDR2 YSYEKL. The CDR3 sequence is 21 residues long. V lost 3 bases and J lost 2; bases outside the gene matches: 14. The CDR3 DNA is TGCGCCAGCAGCCACGGCCCCGGGACTAGCGGGAGGCCAGGGCCCTACAATGAGCAGTTCTTC. It encodes CASSHGPGTSGRPGPYNEQFF.